Below are 8 T cell receptor beta chains sequenced from a single sample in a study of monozygotic twins with inflammatory bowel disease. For each CDR3 protein, TCRdb gives one entry from its re-call of the 5' RACE reads, without DNA. Its listing shows over 350,000 distinct CDR3 sequences. Sequencing was done on a sample of blood. The receptor source for this set is a human donor with ulcerative colitis or Crohn's disease, or a healthy co-twin of an affected twin (not recorded which).

This chain's CDR3 is CASRGRVTGSNSPLHF. This sequence joins TRBV27 and TRBJ1-6; TCRdb picks TRBD1, but there is no DNA to check that call. The V gene's germline CDR1 is MNHEY and CDR2 SMNVEV (reference sequence). The CDR3 spans 16 residues.

The chain couples TRBV11-2 to TRBJ2-2; TCRdb returns TRBD1, unconfirmable since there is no DNA. This CDR3 is built from 13 residues. Germline V gene data show CDR1 as SGHAT and CDR2 as FQNNGV. CDR3: CAAEQGSTGELFF.

This CDR3 is CASSNPGQEETQYF. The chain recombines TRBV5-5 with TRBJ2-5; TCRdb indicates TRBD1, and absent DNA this call remains unverified. From germline, CDR1 is SGHKS and CDR2 YYEKEE (reference sequence). This CDR3 has 14 residues.

Here the CDR3 reads CASMPGTGSYEQYF. The rearrangement joins TRBV5-1 to TRBJ2-7; TCRdb names TRBD1, which stays unverified in the absence of DNA. CDR3 size: 14 residues. CDR1 and CDR2 (germline): SGHRS, YFSETQ.

V gene TRBV20-1 combines with J gene TRBJ2-7; lacking DNA, the TRBD2 call made by TCRdb goes unchecked. Germline V gene sequence: CDR1 DFQATT, CDR2 SNEGSKA (reference sequence). The CDR3 covers 15 residues. The CDR3 here is CSARDRVAGGPKRYF.

The chain links TRBV27 to TRBJ2-7. The CDR3 runs 14 residues. Germline CDR1 reads MNHEY; CDR2 reads SMNVEV (reference sequence). The CDR3 spells CASSLVTDSYEQYF.

The chain joins TRBV19 to TRBJ1-1. Germline loops: CDR1 LNHDA, CDR2 SQIVND (reference sequence). The CDR3 extends over 12 amino acids. This chain's CDR3 is CASTDMNTEAFF.

The chain links TRBV7-8 to TRBJ2-5; TCRdb selects TRBD2, and the lack of DNA leaves this call unchecked. This CDR3 spans 19 amino acids. Germline V gives CDR1 SGHVS, CDR2 FQNEAQ. CDR3 in amino acids: CASSSSSGTSPLVAKTQYF.